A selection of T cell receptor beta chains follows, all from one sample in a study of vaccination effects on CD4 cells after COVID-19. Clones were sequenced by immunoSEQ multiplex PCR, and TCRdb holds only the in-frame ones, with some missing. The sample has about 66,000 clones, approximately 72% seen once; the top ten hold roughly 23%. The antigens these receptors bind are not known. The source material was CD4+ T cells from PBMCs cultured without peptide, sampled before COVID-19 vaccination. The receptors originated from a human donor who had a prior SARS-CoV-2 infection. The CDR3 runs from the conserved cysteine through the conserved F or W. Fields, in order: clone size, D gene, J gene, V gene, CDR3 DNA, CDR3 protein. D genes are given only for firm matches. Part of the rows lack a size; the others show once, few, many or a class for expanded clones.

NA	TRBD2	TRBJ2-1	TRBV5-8	TGTGCCAGCAGCACGAGCGGGAGAGGCTACAATGAGCAGTTCTTC	CASSTSGRGYNEQFF
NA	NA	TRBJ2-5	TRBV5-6	TGTGCCAGCAGCTTGGCGGGGGCGCGGGAGACCCAGTACTTC	CASSLAGARETQYF
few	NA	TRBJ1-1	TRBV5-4	TGTGCCAGCAGCTTGGCCCTTAATTTGAACACTGAAGCTTTCTTT	CASSLALNLNTEAFF
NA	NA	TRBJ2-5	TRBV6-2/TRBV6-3	TGTGCCAGCAGTCGGACATTTTTGGAGACCCAGTACTTC	CASSRTFLETQYF
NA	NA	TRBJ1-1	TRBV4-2	TGTGCCAGCAGCCAAGAAGGGTATCGGATGGGCACTGAAGCTTTCTTT	CASSQEGYRMGTEAFF
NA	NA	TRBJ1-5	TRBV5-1	TGCGCCAGCAGCTTGTATGTGGATCAGCCCCAGCATTTT	CASSLYVDQPQHF
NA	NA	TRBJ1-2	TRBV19	TGTGCCAGTAGTCCCGGGTTCTATGGCTACACCTTC	CASSPGFYGYTF
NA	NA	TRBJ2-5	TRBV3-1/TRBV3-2	TGTGCCAGCAGCCAAGTTGGCAGGGGGGCAGAGACCCAGTACTTC	CASSQVGRGAETQYF
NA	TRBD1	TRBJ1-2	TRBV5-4	TGTGCCAGCAGCAGGGACAGGGGTGATGGCTACACCTTC	CASSRDRGDGYTF
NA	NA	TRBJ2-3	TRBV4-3	TGCGCCAGCAGCCAAGGGGTCGTTTTTCGGGGTCCAGATACGCAGTATTTT	CASSQGVVFRGPDTQYF
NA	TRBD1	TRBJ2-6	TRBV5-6	TGTGCCAGCAGCTTAGTCGGGACAGGGGGCTCCGGGGCCAACGTCCTGACTTTC	CASSLVGTGGSGANVLTF
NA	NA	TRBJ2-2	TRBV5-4	TGTGCCAGCAGCCCTGGGCACACCGGGGAGCTGTTTTTT	CASSPGHTGELFF
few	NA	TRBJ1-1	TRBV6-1	TGTGCCAGCAGTGATCGGGCGGGAACGACGGGCACTGAAGCTTTCTTT	CASSDRAGTTGTEAFF
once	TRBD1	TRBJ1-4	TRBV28	TGTGCCAGCAGTTTACCACAGGGGGAAGGGGAAAAACTGTTTTTT	CASSLPQGEGEKLFF
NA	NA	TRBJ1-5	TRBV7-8	TGTGCCAGCAGCTTAGTTGGGAGCAATCAGCCCCAGCATTTT	CASSLVGSNQPQHF
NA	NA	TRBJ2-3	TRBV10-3	TGTGCCATCACCAGGGACGGCACAGATACGCAGTATTTT	CAITRDGTDTQYF
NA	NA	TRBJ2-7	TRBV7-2	TGTGCCAGCAGCCCAGACCCGTGGCGGGACTACGAGCAGTACTTC	CASSPDPWRDYEQYF
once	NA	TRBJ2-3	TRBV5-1	TGCGCCAGCAGCCGCGGTGACTGGAACACAGATACGCAGTATTTT	CASSRGDWNTDTQYF
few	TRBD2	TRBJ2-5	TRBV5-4	TGTGCCAGCAGCTCCAAGACTAGCGACCAAGAGACCCAGTACTTC	CASSSKTSDQETQYF
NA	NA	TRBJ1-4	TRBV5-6	TGTGCCAGCAGCCCGCGCCCGGGCAGCCATAATGAAAAACTGTTTTTT	CASSPRPGSHNEKLFF
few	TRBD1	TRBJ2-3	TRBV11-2	TGTGCCAGCAGCCCACACCAGGGACAGGGGGGATTGGGTACGCAGTATTTT	CASSPHQGQGGLGTQYF
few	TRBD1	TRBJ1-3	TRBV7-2	TGTGCCAGCAGCTTGGACAGGGCTGCTGGAAACACCATATATTTT	CASSLDRAAGNTIYF
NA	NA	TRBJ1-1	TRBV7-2	TGTGCCAGCAGCTTACTACGCATCCACACTGAAGCTTTCTTT	CASSLLRIHTEAFF
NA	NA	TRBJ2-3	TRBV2	TGTGCCACCGCCGTTGGGGACCTCGGCACAGATACGCAGTATTTT	CATAVGDLGTDTQYF
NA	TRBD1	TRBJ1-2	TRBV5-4	TGTGCCAGCAGCCAGACAGGGGGGGTATATGGCTACACCTTC	CASSQTGGVYGYTF
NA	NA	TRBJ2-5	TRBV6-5	TGTGCCAGCACCATTATGGTGGGGCAGGGAGAGACCCAGTACTTC	CASTIMVGQGETQYF
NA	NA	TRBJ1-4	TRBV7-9	TGTGCCAGCAGTGGGCACCCTAATGAAAAACTGTTTTTT	CASSGHPNEKLFF
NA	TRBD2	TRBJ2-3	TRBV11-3	TGTGCCAGCAGCGGAGACACCGGGACTAGTTTTTTAGATACGCAGTATTTT	CASSGDTGTSFLDTQYF
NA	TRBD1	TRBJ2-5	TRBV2	TGTGCCAGCAGTACACAGGGGGGACAAGAGACCCAGTACTTC	CASSTQGGQETQYF
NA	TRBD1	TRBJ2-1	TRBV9	TGTGCCAGCAGACCGTCAGGGGGCAATGAGCAGTTCTTC	CASRPSGGNEQFF
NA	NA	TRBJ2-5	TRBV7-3	TGTGCCAGCAGTGAAGGGTATCTAGAGACCCAGTACTTC	CASSEGYLETQYF
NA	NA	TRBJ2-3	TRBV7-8	TGTGCCAGCAGCTTACTAGCGATTGGTAGCACAGATACGCAGTATTTT	CASSLLAIGSTDTQYF
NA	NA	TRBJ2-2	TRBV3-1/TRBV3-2	TGTGCCAGCATCAAAACGGGGGCCCCGAACGGGGAGCTGTTTTTT	CASIKTGAPNGELFF
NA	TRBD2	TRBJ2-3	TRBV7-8	TGTGCCAGCAGCTTAAGTTCTGGCGGGGGGCCCGGTACGCAGTATTTT	CASSLSSGGGPGTQYF
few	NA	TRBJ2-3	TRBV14	TGTGCCAGCAGCCAGCGACTACCGGGGCGAAAGTATTTT	CASSQRLPGRKYF
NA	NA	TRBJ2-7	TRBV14	TGTGCCAGCAGCCCGAGTTGGGGACTGGCTGGGTCCTACGAGCAGTACTTC	CASSPSWGLAGSYEQYF
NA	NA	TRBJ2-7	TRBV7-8	TGTGCCAGCAGCTTAGGGCCCACCGCATACGAGCAGTACTTC	CASSLGPTAYEQYF
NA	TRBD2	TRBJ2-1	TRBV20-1	TGCAGTGCTTTCGGCGGGGGGCCCCAGTTCTTC	CSAFGGGPQFF
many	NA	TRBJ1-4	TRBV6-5	TGTGCCAGCAGCCCGGACGGATGGAATGAAAAACTGTTTTTT	CASSPDGWNEKLFF
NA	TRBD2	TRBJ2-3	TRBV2	TGTGCCAGCAGTAAAGGCTCCTTGCGGGGGGGCACAGATACGCAGTATTTT	CASSKGSLRGGTDTQYF
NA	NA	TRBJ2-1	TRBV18	TGTGCCAGCTCACCCCAGTGGGGTGACTCCTACAATGAGCAGTTCTTC	CASSPQWGDSYNEQFF